The clone carrying this T cell receptor (beta chain) was counted only a few times. Antigen: not known. These data come from a study of T cells in Graves' hyperthyroidism and ophthalmopathy. Study-level information: Peripheral blood collection took place at initial diagnosis, before any treatment. Findings of the study overall: The authors' 13 V-J model separated ophthalmopathy from stable hyperthyroidism.

Fresh 10 ml peripheral blood yielded PBMCs. Template material for amplifying TCR beta CDR3 regions consisted of RNA transcripts. With the HTBI primer set, the TCR CDR3 went through a first round of RT-PCR. TCRdb reprocessed the multiplex PCR reads via MiXCR and lists one record per CDR3 protein. The data hold roughly 560,000 distinct CDR3 sequences, with roughly 14% observed a single time. Germline CDR1 and CDR2: SGHRS and YFSETQ. The CDR3 covers 14 residues. The V and J ends lost 2 bases and 2 bases respectively, with 7 bases between them. The V and J genes are TRBV5-1 and TRBJ2-2; D is uncertain. This TCR was recovered from a woman aged 40 to 50 with Graves' ophthalmopathy. Source material: blood. As DNA, the CDR3 is TGCGCCAGCAGCTTACTCCGTAACACCGGGGAGCTGTTTTTT. Translated: CASSLLRNTGELFF.